The clone carrying this T cell receptor beta chain was detected only once. This sample stems from a study of T-cell reconstitution after alpha-beta-depleted transplantation in children. CDR3 length equals 13 residues. After removal of 6 bases from V and 0 bases from J, the junction contained 2 bases not matched to a gene. CDR1 is DFQATT, CDR2 SNEGSKA, per germline (reference sequence). The library targeted TCRbeta and was prepared with unique molecular identifiers. TCRdb itself ran the PCR reads through MiXCR, one entry per CDR3 protein. This sample yields a few hundred thousand distinct CDR3 sequences, of which 20% to 30% are seen a single time; 2.6% belongs to the top ten.

The sequence came from a girl aged 2 to 10 with Fanconi anemia, due to receive a stem cell transplant. This specimen consisted of PBMCs, obtained before TCRalphabeta/CD19-depleted stem cell transplant. The J gene is TRBJ2-7, the V gene TRBV20-1; TRBD2 agrees at 10 bases. The CDR3 DNA sequence: TGCAGTGCACTAGCGGGACCCTCCTACGAGCAGTACTTC. Protein sequence: CSALAGPSYEQYF.